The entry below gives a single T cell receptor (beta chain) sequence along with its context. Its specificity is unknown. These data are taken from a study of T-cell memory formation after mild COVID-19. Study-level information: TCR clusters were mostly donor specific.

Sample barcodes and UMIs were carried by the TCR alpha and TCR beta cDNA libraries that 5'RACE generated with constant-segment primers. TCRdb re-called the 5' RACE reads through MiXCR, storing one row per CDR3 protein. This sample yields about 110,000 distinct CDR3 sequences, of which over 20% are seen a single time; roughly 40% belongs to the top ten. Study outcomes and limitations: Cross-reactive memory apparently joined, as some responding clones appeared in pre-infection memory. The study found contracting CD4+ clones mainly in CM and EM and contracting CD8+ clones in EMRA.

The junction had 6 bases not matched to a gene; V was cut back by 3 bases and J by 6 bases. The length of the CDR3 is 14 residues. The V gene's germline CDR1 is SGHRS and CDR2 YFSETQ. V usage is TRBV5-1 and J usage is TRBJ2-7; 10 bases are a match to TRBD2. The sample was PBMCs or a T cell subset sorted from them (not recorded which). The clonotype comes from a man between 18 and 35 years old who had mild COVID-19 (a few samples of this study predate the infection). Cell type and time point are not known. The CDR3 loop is CASSWTSGAGEQYF. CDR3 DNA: TGCGCCAGCAGCTGGACTAGCGGAGCGGGCGAGCAGTACTTC.